This TCR beta chain was captured by sequencing in a study of Graves' ophthalmopathy and Graves' hyperthyroidism. V was shortened by 4 bases and J by 3 bases, with 12 bases between the two germline ends. The CDR3 is 15 amino acids. The germline CDR1 and CDR2 sequences are MNHEY and SMNVEV (reference sequence). Scientists amplified the TCR beta CDR3 regions from RNA transcripts. The library came from an HTBI-primed first-round RT-PCR and a second-round multiplex PCR. TCRdb called the multiplex PCR reads again in MiXCR, with one record for every CDR3 protein. This sample carries roughly 500,000 distinct CDR3 sequences, about 15% of them seen once, and the ten largest clones take approximately 9.8%. This clonotype was observed at least ten times.

This rearrangement joins TRBV27 to TRBJ2-2; weak D call: TRBD1 (6 bases). The sample was blood. This clonotype originated in a woman in her twenties or thirties with Graves' ophthalmopathy. CDR3 sequence: CASSSRQAHTGELFF. The CDR3 DNA reads as TGTGCCAGCAGTTCCCGACAGGCGCACACCGGGGAGCTGTTTTTT.